Below are 9 T cell receptor beta chains sequenced from a single sample in a study of tumor-infiltrating lymphocytes in localized non-small cell lung cancer (dated by TCRdb to the early 2020s). The library was obtained by the immunoSEQ multiplex PCR assay. What TCRdb holds here is the immuneACCESS table cut down to in-frame rearrangements. Part of the clones is not present; checked against another copy, under half of the missing clones reflect an unresolved V gene, and the others are unexplained. The sample data list tens of thousands of clones, and 80% to 90% of these were observed just once. Approximately 2% of the sample belongs to the ten largest clones. Input material: lung tumor tissue. The source of these receptors is a human donor with non-small cell lung cancer.

J is TRBJ2-3 and V is TRBV5-1; 9 positions agree with TRBD1. Germline V gene lookup returns CDR1 SGHRS and CDR2 YFSETQ. The CDR3 is made up of 16 amino acids. J was trimmed by 1 base and V by 3 bases; bases with no gene match: 6. The CDR3 here is CASSSQQGAGTDTQYF. The CDR3 region has the DNA TGCGCCAGCAGCTCCCAACAGGGGGCGGGCACAGATACGCAGTATTTT.

This chain connects TRBV5-6 to TRBJ1-5, with 8 bases that match TRBD1. The CDR3 has 16 residues. V lost 3 bases to trimming and J lost 5 bases; unmatched junction nucleotides: 10. Germline values: CDR1 SGHDT, CDR2 YYEEEE. The CDR3 region is CASSSYNWDRYQPQHF. The CDR3 bases are TGTGCCAGCAGCTCGTATAATTGGGACAGGTATCAGCCCCAGCATTTT. The full variable domain, its missing parts supplied by reference TRBV5-6 and TRBJ1-5, is DAGVTQSPTHLIKTRGQQVTLRCSPKSGHDTVSWYQQALGQGPQFIFQYYEEEERQRGNFPDRFSGHQFPNYSSELNVNALLLGDSALYLCASSSYNWDRYQPQHFGDGTRLSIL.

This chain joins TRBV4-2 and TRBJ2-5; 14 bases line up with TRBD2. J was trimmed by 0 bases and V by 3 bases; bases with no gene match: 3. Looked up from germline, CDR1 is LGHNA and CDR2 is YNFKEQ. The length of the CDR3 is 17 residues. This chain's CDR3 is CASSQRLAGGHQETQYF. The CDR3 DNA sequence: TGTGCCAGCAGCCAGCGACTAGCGGGGGGGCACCAAGAGACCCAGTACTTC.

This clone is a singleton in its sample. The chain is built from TRBV2 and TRBJ1-2; a weak D match, TRBD1 (5 bases). Between the trimmed V and J ends, which lost 8 bases and 0 bases, there was a span of 13 bases. The CDR3 is 14 amino acids. Germline assignment: CDR1 SNHLY and CDR2 FYNNEI. The CDR3 DNA is TGTGCCAGCCAGGGTGACACCTCTAACTATGGCTACACCTTC. Translating it yields CASQGDTSNYGYTF.

This clone was counted a single time. CDR3 sequence: CASRGTGGGYTF. CDR3 in DNA: TGTGCCAGCAGGGGGACAGGGGGCGGCTACACCTTC. V is TRBV9 and J is TRBJ1-2, with 12 bases matching TRBD1. The CDR3 contains 12 residues. Per the germline V gene, CDR1 is SGDLS and CDR2 is YYNGEE. The ends lost 5 bases at V and 8 bases at J; junction bases unmatched: 1.

This chain links TRBV7-2 with TRBJ2-1; D uncertain. The V gene lost 5 bases and the J gene lost 6 bases, with 17 bases spanning the gap. The germline CDR1 and CDR2 sequences are SGHTA and FQGNSA. This CDR3 has 15 residues. This chain's CDR3 is CASSPLVYTVNEQFF. The CDR3 region has the DNA TGTGCCAGCAGCCCCTTGGTCTACACCGTCAATGAGCAGTTCTTC.

This rearrangement joins TRBV7-2 to TRBJ2-5; weak D call: TRBD1 (7 bases). The germline gives CDR1 SGHTA, CDR2 FQGNSA. The CDR3 consists of 15 residues. Trimming left V 4 bases short and J 5 bases short, with 17 bases between. Written as DNA, the CDR3 is TGTGCCAGCAGCTCCAACAGGGGACTCGTGGAGACCCAGTACTTC. This translates into CASSSNRGLVETQYF.

The chain employs TRBV9 and TRBJ2-7; D might be TRBD1 (6 bases). The CDR3 totals 12 residues. Deletions cut 3 bases from V and 5 bases from J, with 9 bases between. Germline CDR1 reads SGDLS; CDR2 reads YYNGEE. This CDR3 reads CASSAQGNEQYF. The CDR3 DNA is TGTGCCAGCAGCGCACAGGGCAACGAGCAGTACTTC. Together with reference TRBV9 and TRBJ2-7, the CDR3 gives the full variable domain: DSGVTQTPKHLITATGQRVTLRCSPRSGDLSVYWYQQSLDQGLQFLIQYYNGEERAKGNILERFSAQQFPDLHSELNLSSLELGDSALYFCASSAQGNEQYFGPGTRLTVT.

The chain couples TRBV7-2 to TRBJ2-1; D possibly corresponds to TRBD2 (7 bases). The ends were cut back, 1 base at V and 6 bases at J, with 19 bases in the middle. This CDR3 has 17 amino acids. The germline V gene encodes CDR1 SGHTA and CDR2 FQGNSA. The CDR3 region has the DNA TGTGCCAGCAGCTTAGAGGCGGGGGTCAGGGGTGTCAATGAGCAGTTCTTC. This codes for CASSLEAGVRGVNEQFF.